This TCR beta chain was sequenced for a study of memory CD4+ T cells and cytomegalovirus serostatus. Whole-study context: This sample comes from healthy Belgian adults, about nine CMV seropositive, some 22 seronegative. Findings and caveats of the study: Of about 150 reported CMV TCRbeta sequences, under 70 were found in memory CD4+ repertoires.

Single viable CD3+CD4+CD8-CD45RO+ cells were sorted as the memory CD4+ T cells. Germline CDR1 reads MNHEY; CDR2 reads SVGAGI. Trimming took 6 bases from V and 4 from J, leaving 18 bases between them. The length of the CDR3 is 15 residues. Comments on this clone: Its antigen is still unknown.

Sequenced by immunoSEQ multiplex PCR; TCRdb stores in-frame clones only, minus some. The sample consists of approximately 46,000 clones, 74% of them appearing once. The clonotype was recovered from an adult in good health and CMV-seropositive. The chain recombines TRBV6-5 with TRBJ1-1; no clear D gene. Sequencing input: memory CD4+ T cells from blood. The CDR3 region has the DNA TGTGCCAGCAGCTCACCAGGAGGGCCGGGCACTGAAGCTTTCTTT. Protein sequence: CASSSPGGPGTEAFF.